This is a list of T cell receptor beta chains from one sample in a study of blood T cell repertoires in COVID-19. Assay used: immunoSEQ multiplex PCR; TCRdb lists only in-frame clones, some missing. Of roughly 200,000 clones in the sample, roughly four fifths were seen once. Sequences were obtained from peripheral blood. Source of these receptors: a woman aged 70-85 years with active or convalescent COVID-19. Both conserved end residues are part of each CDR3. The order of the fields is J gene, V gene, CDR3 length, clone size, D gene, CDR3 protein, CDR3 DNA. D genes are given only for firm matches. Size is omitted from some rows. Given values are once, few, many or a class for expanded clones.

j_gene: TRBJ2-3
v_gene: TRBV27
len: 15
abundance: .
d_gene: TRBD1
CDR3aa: CASRLQGGKTDTQYF
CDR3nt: TGTGCCAGCAGGTTACAGGGGGGAAAGACAGATACGCAGTATTTT

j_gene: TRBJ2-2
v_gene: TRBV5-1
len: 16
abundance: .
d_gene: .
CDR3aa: CASSLSGTSNTGELFF
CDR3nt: TGCGCCAGCAGCTTATCCGGGACATCGAACACCGGGGAGCTGTTTTTT

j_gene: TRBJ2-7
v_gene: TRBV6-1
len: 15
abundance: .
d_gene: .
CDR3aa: CASSEEMGSGYEQYF
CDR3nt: TGTGCCAGCAGTGAAGAGATGGGGAGCGGCTACGAGCAGTACTTC

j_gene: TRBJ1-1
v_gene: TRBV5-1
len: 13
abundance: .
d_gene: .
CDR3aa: CASSLDRYTEAFF
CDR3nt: TGCGCCAGCAGCTTGGACAGATACACTGAAGCTTTCTTT

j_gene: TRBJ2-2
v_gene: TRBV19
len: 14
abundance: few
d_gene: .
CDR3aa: CASSRPPNTGELFF
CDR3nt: TGTGCCAGTAGTAGGCCCCCGAACACCGGGGAGCTGTTTTTT

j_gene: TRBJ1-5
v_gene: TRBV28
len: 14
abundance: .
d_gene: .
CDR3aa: CASSTGRDNQPQHF
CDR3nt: TGTGCCAGCAGCACAGGGAGGGACAATCAGCCCCAGCATTTT

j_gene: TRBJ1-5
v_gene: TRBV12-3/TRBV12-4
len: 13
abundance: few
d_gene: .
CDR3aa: CASSLQGRQPQHF
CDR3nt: TGTGCCAGCAGTTTGCAGGGGCGGCAGCCCCAGCATTTT

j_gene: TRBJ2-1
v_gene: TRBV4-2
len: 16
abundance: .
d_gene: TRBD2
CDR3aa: CASSQETRREGSEQFF
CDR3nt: TGTGCCAGCAGCCAAGAAACGCGGCGGGAGGGCAGTGAGCAGTTCTTC

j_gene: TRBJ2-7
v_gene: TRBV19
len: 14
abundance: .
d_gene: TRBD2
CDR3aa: CASSTSGSSYEQYF
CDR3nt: TGTGCCAGTAGTACTAGCGGGAGTTCGTACGAGCAGTACTTC

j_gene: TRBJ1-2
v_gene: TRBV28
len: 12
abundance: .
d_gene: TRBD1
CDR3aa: CASSPGQGRYTF
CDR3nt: TGTGCCAGCAGTCCGGGACAGGGTCGCTACACCTTC